The clone carrying this T cell receptor beta chain was recorded many times. Its target is unknown. TCRdb used MiXCR to reprocess the reads, holding one entry per CDR3 protein. The table records 600,000 to 800,000 distinct CDR3 sequences, 24% of them present only once. The entry originates in a study of T cell repertoires in cytomegalovirus infection. Study-wide context: Carrying CMV and the relevant HLA type showed in public TCR beta signatures. Study-level results: Dominating the ex vivo response were TCR beta clonotypes that were CMV-specific and HLA-C-restricted. Carriage of CMV together with the relevant HLA was identifiable through cumulative public TCR beta family frequency.

The CDR3 extends over 13 amino acids. Germline V gene lookup returns CDR1 LNHDA and CDR2 SQIVND (reference sequence). Trimming took 9 bases from V and 2 from J; bases not matched to a gene: 5. Sequencing was done on a sample of CD8+ T cells from PBMCs. The chain carries TRBV19 and TRBJ2-5; 8 nucleotides align to TRBD2. The sequence was collected from a human donor in good health (CMV status not recorded). Some clones in this sample may be carry-over from other donors' samples. CDR3 loop: CASSGTSQETQYF. CDR3 in DNA: TGTGCCAGCTCCGGGACTAGTCAAGAGACCCAGTACTTC. Together with reference TRBV19 and TRBJ2-5, the CDR3 gives the full variable domain: DGGITQSPKYLFRKEGQNVTLSCEQNLNHDAMYWYRQDPGQGLRLIYYSQIVNDFQKGDIAEGYSVSREKKESFPLTVTSAQKNPTAFYLCASSGTSQETQYFGPGTRLLVL.